Listed here are 27 T cell receptor beta chains from one sample, sequenced in a study of blood T cell repertoires in COVID-19. Generated by immunoSEQ multiplex PCR, the TCRdb table keeps only in-frame clones and is missing some. This sample yields 180,000 or so clones, of which about 89% are seen a single time; about 6.7% belongs to the top ten. Sequencing was carried out using peripheral blood. The receptors come from a man between 40 and 49 years old with acute or convalescent COVID-19.

This sequence joins TRBV29-1 and TRBJ1-1, with a weak D call TRBD1 (5 bases). The ends were cut back, 7 bases at V and 0 bases at J, with 12 bases in the middle. The CDR3 is 13 amino acids. Germline V gene sequence: CDR1 SQVTM, CDR2 ANQGSEA. CDR3 loop: CSGQQALNTEAFF. The CDR3 DNA sequence: TGCAGCGGTCAACAGGCCCTGAACACTGAAGCTTTCTTT.

The J gene is TRBJ1-1, the V gene TRBV5-1; the D is unclear. This CDR3 has 14 residues. The V end was cut by 0 bases, the J end by 7 bases, with 13 bases between. The germline V gene has CDR1 SGHRS and CDR2 YFSETQ. CDR3 DNA: TGCGCCAGCAGCTTGGGAAGCGGCGACCTTGAAGCTTTCTTT. Amino acids: CASSLGSGDLEAFF.

The chain carries TRBV10-1 and TRBJ2-3; TRBD1 is a possible D gene (5 bases). Germline V gives CDR1 WNHNN, CDR2 SYGVQD (reference sequence). The CDR3 totals 15 residues. Trimming cost V 4 bases and J 3 bases, with 14 bases left between them. The CDR3 loop reads CASSVFQGGTDTQYF. DNA for the CDR3: TGCGCCAGCAGTGTCTTCCAGGGTGGTACAGATACGCAGTATTTT.

This rearrangement joins TRBV5-4 to TRBJ2-5, with TRBD2 as a possible D gene (6 bases). Germline V gene sequence: CDR1 SGHNT, CDR2 YYREEE (reference sequence). The CDR3 spans 17 residues. V was cut by 1 base and J by 2 bases, with 18 bases left in between. CDR3 sequence reads: CASSLSGSGSGQETQYF. Here the CDR3 DNA reads TGTGCCAGCAGCTTGTCGGGGTCAGGAAGCGGGCAAGAGACCCAGTACTTC.

The gene calls are TRBV18 and TRBJ2-5; 7 bases are a match to TRBD2. Germline loops: CDR1 KGHSH, CDR2 LQKENI. This CDR3 has 15 amino acids. The J segment lost 2 bases and the V segment lost 3 bases, leaving 6 bases of the junction unmatched. CDR3 DNA sequence: TGTGCCAGCTCACCGGCCGGGGGGAGGCAAGAGACCCAGTACTTC. Protein sequence: CASSPAGGRQETQYF.

This rearrangement joins TRBV6-5 to TRBJ2-2; D may be TRBD2 (5 bases). The V and J ends lost 7 bases and 0 bases respectively, with 9 bases between them. This CDR3 spans 14 amino acids. CDR1 and CDR2 from the germline V gene are MNHEY and SVGAGI. The CDR3 loop reads CASKRATNTGELFF. The DNA for the CDR3 is TGTGCCAGCAAGAGGGCTACGAACACCGGGGAGCTGTTTTTT.

The chain carries TRBV11-1 and TRBJ2-1, with no clear D. Germline V gives CDR1 SGHAT, CDR2 FQDESV (reference sequence). The CDR3 is 14 amino acids. Trimming stripped 2 bases from V and 2 bases from J, with 7 bases between. CDR3 in amino acids: CASSLRDTYNEQFF. CDR3 in DNA: TGTGCCAGCAGCTTACGAGATACCTACAATGAGCAGTTCTTC.

This chain links TRBV15 with TRBJ1-5, with D uncertain. V shed 5 bases and J shed 4 bases, with 18 bases lying between them. The CDR3 spans 16 residues. Germline CDR1 LNHNV, CDR2 YYDKDF (reference sequence). CDR3 sequence: CATSSRFNEGNQPQHF. CDR3 nucleotides: TGTGCCACCAGCTCCCGGTTTAACGAGGGAAATCAGCCCCAGCATTTT.

This chain connects TRBV19 to TRBJ2-1; weak D call: TRBD2 (7 bases). CDR3 length: 17 amino acids. Trimming left V 4 bases short and J 0 bases short, with 16 bases between. The germline V gene encodes CDR1 LNHDA and CDR2 SQIVND (reference sequence). The DNA for the CDR3 is TGTGCCAGTAGTACCATGCTTCGGGGGGCCTCCTACAATGAGCAGTTCTTC. As protein: CASSTMLRGASYNEQFF.

V is TRBV5-1 and J is TRBJ1-4, with D maybe TRBD1 (5 bases). The V gene's germline CDR1 is SGHRS and CDR2 YFSETQ. The length of the CDR3 is 14 residues. V lost 0 bases and J lost 8, with 11 bases in between. CDR3 DNA sequence: TGCGCCAGCAGCTTGGATCCGGGGGGAGAAAAACTGTTTTTT. Its protein product is CASSLDPGGEKLFF. Full variable domain (missing parts from reference TRBV5-1 and TRBJ1-4): KAGVTQTPRYLIKTRGQQVTLSCSPISGHRSVSWYQQTPGQGLQFLFEYFSETQRNKGNFPGRFSGRQFSNSRSEMNVSTLELGDSALYLCASSLDPGGEKLFFGSGTQLSVL.

This chain joins TRBV10-2 and TRBJ2-7; 8 nucleotides line up with TRBD1. The length of the CDR3 is 14 residues. Germline CDR1 WSHSY, CDR2 SAAADI. The V segment lost 3 bases and the J segment 0 bases; nucleotides outside the gene matches: 1. The CDR3 coding sequence is TGCGCCAGCAGTGAAACAGGGGGCTCCTACGAGCAGTACTTC. As protein: CASSETGGSYEQYF.

The chain links TRBV30 to TRBJ1-3; no definite D call. CDR3 length equals 17 residues. Germline V gene sequence: CDR1 GTSNPN, CDR2 SVGIG (reference sequence). V lost 3 bases and J 0 bases, leaving 18 bases between the germline ends. DNA of the CDR3: TGTGCCTGGAGAGACGTTTTGAGGGCGAGCTCTGGAAACACCATATATTTT. Translated: CAWRDVLRASSGNTIYF.

The chain combines TRBV2 with TRBJ1-4; 8 nucleotides align to TRBD1. With 5 bases clipped from V and 6 bases from J, the junction kept 8 bases outside the gene matches. The CDR3 is 15 amino acids. Germline V gene data show CDR1 as SNHLY and CDR2 as FYNNEI. CDR3: CASSPWTGRDEKLFF. The DNA for the CDR3 is TGTGCCAGCAGTCCCTGGACAGGGAGGGATGAAAAACTGTTTTTT.

This clone was recorded a few times. The genes are TRBV4-2 and TRBJ2-2, with D tentatively TRBD1 (5 bases). Trimming removed 0 bases at V and 1 base at J, with 12 bases between. The CDR3 sequence is 17 residues long. CDR1 is LGHNA, CDR2 YNFKEQ, per germline. The CDR3 protein is CASSQDSYQGNTGELFF. CDR3 in DNA: TGTGCCAGCAGCCAAGATAGTTACCAGGGGAACACCGGGGAGCTGTTTTTT.

CDR3 DNA: TGCGCCAGCAGTGAGGTGGACAGGGGGGAGCTGTTTTTT. Protein: CASSEVDRGELFF. This chain links TRBV10-2 with TRBJ2-2, with 7 bases that match TRBD1. V lost 2 bases to trimming and J lost 8 bases; unmatched junction nucleotides: 2. Germline values: CDR1 WSHSY, CDR2 SAAADI. This CDR3 region has 13 residues.

This chain connects TRBV6-2 or TRBV6-3 to TRBJ2-7, with D tentatively TRBD1 (5 bases). This CDR3 has 12 residues. The germline gives CDR1 MNHEY, CDR2 SVGEGT. V shed 5 bases and J shed 2 bases, with 7 bases lying between them. The CDR3 region is CASSRRAYEQYF. The CDR3 DNA follows: TGTGCCAGCAGTCGCAGGGCCTACGAGCAGTACTTC.

The chain uses TRBV23-1 and TRBJ2-2, with 11 bases matching TRBD1. TRBV23-1 is labeled an ORF, and its function is uncertain. V was clipped by 6 bases and J by 0 bases; unmatched bases: 9. This CDR3 spans 18 amino acids. The CDR3 protein is CASSPTRTGGANTGELFF. CDR3 nucleotides: TGCGCCAGCAGCCCAACCCGGACAGGGGGCGCGAACACCGGGGAGCTGTTTTTT.

The chain employs TRBV28 and TRBJ1-4; D may be TRBD1 (6 bases). With 4 bases removed from V and 8 bases from J, the gap between germline ends came to 17 bases. The germline CDR1 and CDR2 sequences are MDHEN and SYDVKM. This CDR3 comprises 15 residues. CDR3 sequence (DNA): TGTGCCAGCAGTTCCACAGGGCCTGGGTGGGAAAAACTGTTTTTT. This gives the protein CASSSTGPGWEKLFF.

The rearrangement joins TRBV10-3 to TRBJ1-2, with unresolved D. V dropped 6 bases and J dropped 1 base, with 21 bases sitting between them. This CDR3 has 17 amino acids. Per the germline V gene, CDR1 is ENHRY and CDR2 is SYGVKD. CDR3 nucleotides: TGTGCCATCAGAGATGTGAACTTTCGGGGAAGTAACTATGGCTACACCTTC. Its protein product is CAIRDVNFRGSNYGYTF.

The CDR3 DNA follows: TGTGCCAGCAGCGCTCCCGGGACAGCCTACTATGGCTACACCTTC. Its translation is CASSAPGTAYYGYTF. The chain couples TRBV5-6 to TRBJ1-2; 7 bases are shared with TRBD1. V shed 4 bases, J shed 3 bases, and the junction held 9 bases outside the gene matches. The V gene's germline CDR1 is SGHDT and CDR2 YYEEEE. The CDR3 length is 15 residues.

CDR3 sequence (DNA): TGTGCCACCAATGGGAGGGCCGAATCCTACGAGCAGTACTTC. As protein: CATNGRAESYEQYF. The chain is built from TRBV24-1 and TRBJ2-7; 7 nucleotides line up with TRBD2. The CDR3 spans 14 residues. Germline assignment: CDR1 KGHDR and CDR2 SFDVKD. The trim removed 8 bases at V and 1 base at J, leaving 7 bases unmatched.

The CDR3 loop reads CASSEVLGARISSGNTIYF. The CDR3, as DNA: TGTGCCAGCAGTGAAGTGCTGGGGGCGCGAATAAGCTCTGGAAACACCATATATTTT. The gene calls are TRBV6-1 and TRBJ1-3, with a possible D match to TRBD1 (6 bases). Trimming took off 1 base at V and 0 bases at J, with 19 bases between the two ends. Germline loops: CDR1 MNHNS, CDR2 SASEGT. The CDR3 runs to 19 residues.

This sequence joins TRBV18 and TRBJ2-6; possible D gene TRBD2, 6 bases. V lost 2 bases, J lost 13 bases, and 6 bases lay in between. CDR1 is KGHSH and CDR2 is LQKENI in the germline V gene. There are 11 residues in the CDR3. CDR3 region: CASSPGGVLTF. The CDR3 DNA reads as TGTGCCAGCTCACCAGGGGGGGTCCTGACTTTC.

This chain uses TRBV30 with TRBJ2-6; 7 bases agree with TRBD1. Germline CDR1 and CDR2: GTSNPN and SVGIG (reference sequence). The CDR3 spans 15 residues. With V trimmed by 4 bases and J by 0 bases, 3 bases remained unmatched. CDR3 loop: CAWTRDSSGANVLTF. CDR3 nucleotides: TGTGCCTGGACCAGGGACAGCTCTGGGGCCAACGTCCTGACTTTC. The full variable domain, its missing parts supplied by reference TRBV30 and TRBJ2-6, is SQTIHQWPATLVQPVGSPLSLECTVEGTSNPNLYWYRQAAGRGLQLLFYSVGIGQISSEVPQNLSASRPQDRQFILSSKKLLLSDSGFYLCAWTRDSSGANVLTFGAGSRLTVL.

J is TRBJ1-4 and V is TRBV6-5; possibly TRBD1 for D (5 bases). The CDR3 contains 13 residues. Germline loops: CDR1 MNHEY, CDR2 SVGAGI. V gave up 7 bases and J gave up 5 bases, with 11 bases separating them. The CDR3 nucleotides read TGTGCCAGCAAAAAGGGGCCGAATGAAAAACTGTTTTTT. As protein: CASKKGPNEKLFF.

V usage is TRBV18 and J usage is TRBJ2-7, with 7 nucleotides matching TRBD2. The CDR3 totals 13 residues. Germline V gene data show CDR1 as KGHSH and CDR2 as LQKENI. Trimming took 6 bases from V and 7 from J; bases not matched to a gene: 9. The CDR3 region is CASSSGADLEQYF. The CDR3 region has the DNA TGTGCCAGCTCGAGCGGGGCAGATTTGGAGCAGTACTTC.

This chain connects TRBV6-1 to TRBJ1-4; no firm D call. The germline V and J ends were trimmed by 4 bases and 0 bases, with 15 bases remaining between them. In germline, CDR1 is MNHNS, CDR2 SASEGT. This CDR3 is 17 amino acids long. CDR3 protein: CASSVTPGGSTNEKLFF. Written as DNA, the CDR3 is TGTGCCAGCAGTGTAACACCCGGAGGGTCAACTAATGAAAAACTGTTTTTT.